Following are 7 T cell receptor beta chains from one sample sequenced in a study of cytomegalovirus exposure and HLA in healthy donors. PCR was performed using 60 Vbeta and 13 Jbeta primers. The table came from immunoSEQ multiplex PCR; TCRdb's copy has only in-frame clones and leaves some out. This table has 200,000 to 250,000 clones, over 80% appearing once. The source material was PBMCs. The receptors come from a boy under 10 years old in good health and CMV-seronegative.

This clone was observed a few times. Written as DNA, the CDR3 is TGTGCCAGCAGCAAAGCCACCGGGACTACCCACTCCTACGAGCAGTACTTC. This codes for CASSKATGTTHSYEQYF. The genes are TRBV13 and TRBJ2-5; 7 bases match TRBD2. The DNA end is more similar to TRBJ2-7, so the J call may be wrong. This CDR3 comprises 17 residues. Germline-derived CDR1 and CDR2 are PRHDT and FYEKMQ (reference sequence).

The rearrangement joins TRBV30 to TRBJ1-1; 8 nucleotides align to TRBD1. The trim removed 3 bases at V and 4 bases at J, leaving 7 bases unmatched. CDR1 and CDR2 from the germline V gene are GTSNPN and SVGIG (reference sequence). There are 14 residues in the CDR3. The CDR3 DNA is TGTGCCTGGAGCGCCAGGGGGCGAGTCACTGAAGCTTTCTTT. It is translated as CAWSARGRVTEAFF.

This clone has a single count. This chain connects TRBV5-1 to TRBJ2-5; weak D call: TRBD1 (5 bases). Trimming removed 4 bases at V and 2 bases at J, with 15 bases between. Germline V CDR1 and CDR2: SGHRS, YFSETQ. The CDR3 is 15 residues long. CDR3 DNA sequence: TGCGCCAGCAGCGCCAAGGGGCAGGAGCAAGAGACCCAGTACTTC. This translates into CASSAKGQEQETQYF.

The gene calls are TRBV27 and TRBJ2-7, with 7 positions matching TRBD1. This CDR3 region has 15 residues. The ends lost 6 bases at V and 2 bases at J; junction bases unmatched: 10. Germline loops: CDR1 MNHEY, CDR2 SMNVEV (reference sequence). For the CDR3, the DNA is TGTGCCAGCAGATACTTCCGGGACAGTACCTACGAGCAGTACTTC. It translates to CASRYFRDSTYEQYF.

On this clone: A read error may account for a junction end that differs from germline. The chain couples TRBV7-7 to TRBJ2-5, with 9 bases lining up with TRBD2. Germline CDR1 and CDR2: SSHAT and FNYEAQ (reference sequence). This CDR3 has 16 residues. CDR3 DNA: TGTGCTAGCAGCTTAGGGGGCGGGGGGGCCGAGGAGACCCAGTACTTC. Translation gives CASSLGGGGAEETQYF.

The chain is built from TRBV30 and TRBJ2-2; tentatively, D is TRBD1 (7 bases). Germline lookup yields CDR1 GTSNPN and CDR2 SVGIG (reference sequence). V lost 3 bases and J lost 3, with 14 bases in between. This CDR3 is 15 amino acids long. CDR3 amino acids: CAWSHDRDYTGELFF. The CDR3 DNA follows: TGTGCCTGGAGCCATGACAGGGACTACACCGGGGAGCTGTTTTTT.

This CDR3 reads CASSSSDRGYEEAFF. The CDR3 DNA is TGCGCCAGCAGCTCCTCCGACAGGGGGTACGAGGAAGCTTTCTTT. The gene calls are TRBV4-1 and TRBJ1-1; 9 positions match TRBD1. CDR1 is MGHRA, CDR2 YSYEKL, per germline. Trimming at V came to 5 bases and at J to 8 bases, leaving 12 bases not matched to a gene. This CDR3 is built from 15 residues.